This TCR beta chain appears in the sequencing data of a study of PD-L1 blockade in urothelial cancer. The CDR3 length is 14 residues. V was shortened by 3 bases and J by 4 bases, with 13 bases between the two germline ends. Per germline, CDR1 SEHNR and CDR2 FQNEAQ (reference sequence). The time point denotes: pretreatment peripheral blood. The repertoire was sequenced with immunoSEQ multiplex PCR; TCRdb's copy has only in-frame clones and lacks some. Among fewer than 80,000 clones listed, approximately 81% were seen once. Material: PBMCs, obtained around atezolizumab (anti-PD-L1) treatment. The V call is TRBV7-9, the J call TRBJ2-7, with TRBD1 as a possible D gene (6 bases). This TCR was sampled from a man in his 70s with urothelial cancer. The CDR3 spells CASSFGGLRYEQYF. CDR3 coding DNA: TGTGCCAGCAGCTTTGGGGGCTTAAGGTACGAGCAGTACTTC.